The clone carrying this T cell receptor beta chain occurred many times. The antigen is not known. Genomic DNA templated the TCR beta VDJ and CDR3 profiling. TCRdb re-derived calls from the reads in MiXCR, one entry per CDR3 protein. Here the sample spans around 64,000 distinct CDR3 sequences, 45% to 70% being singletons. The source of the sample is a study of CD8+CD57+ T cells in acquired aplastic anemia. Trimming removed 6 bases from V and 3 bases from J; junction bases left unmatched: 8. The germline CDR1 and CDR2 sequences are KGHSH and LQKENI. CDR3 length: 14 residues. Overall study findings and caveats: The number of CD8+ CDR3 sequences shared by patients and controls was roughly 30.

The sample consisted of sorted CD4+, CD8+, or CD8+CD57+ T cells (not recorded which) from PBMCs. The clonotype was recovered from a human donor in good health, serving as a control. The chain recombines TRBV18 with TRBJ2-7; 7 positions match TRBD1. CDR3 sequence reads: CASSFDRDLYEQYF. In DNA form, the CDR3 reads TGTGCCAGCTCCTTTGACAGGGACCTCTACGAGCAGTACTTC.